This T cell receptor (beta chain) is from a study of technical replicates of blood from four donors. Sequencing used immunoSEQ multiplex PCR; TCRdb keeps in-frame clones, though not all of them. The profile shows approximately 82,000 clones, 80% to 95% of them singletons. Sequencing was carried out using T cells isolated from PBMCs. The source of this sequence is a human donor in good health. Some clones in this sample may be carry-over from other donors' samples.

The chain's CDR3 is CASSRDSSLRYEQYF. CDR3 DNA: TGTGCCAGTAGTAGGGACAGTAGTCTACGCTACGAGCAGTACTTC. The rearrangement links TRBV19 to TRBJ2-7, with 7 nucleotides matching TRBD1. The CDR3 contains 15 residues. V trimming: 4 bases; J trimming: 3 bases; junction bases outside the gene matches: 9. The germline CDR1 and CDR2 sequences are LNHDA and SQIVND (reference sequence).